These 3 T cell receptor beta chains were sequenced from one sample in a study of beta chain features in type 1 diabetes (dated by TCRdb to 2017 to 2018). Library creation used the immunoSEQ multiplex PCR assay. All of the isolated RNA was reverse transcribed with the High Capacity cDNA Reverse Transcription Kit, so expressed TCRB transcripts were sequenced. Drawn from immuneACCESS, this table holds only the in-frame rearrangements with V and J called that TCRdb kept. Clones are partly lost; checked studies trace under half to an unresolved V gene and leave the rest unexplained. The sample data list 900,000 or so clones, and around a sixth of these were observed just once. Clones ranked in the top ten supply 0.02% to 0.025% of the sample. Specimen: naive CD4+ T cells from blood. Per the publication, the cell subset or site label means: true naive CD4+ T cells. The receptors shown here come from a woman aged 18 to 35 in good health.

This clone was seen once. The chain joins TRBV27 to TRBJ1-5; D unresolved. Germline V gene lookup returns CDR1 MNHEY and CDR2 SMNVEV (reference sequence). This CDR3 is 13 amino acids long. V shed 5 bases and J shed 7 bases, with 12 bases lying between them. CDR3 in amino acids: CASSPKPGQPQHF. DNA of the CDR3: TGTGCCAGCAGTCCTAAACCGGGACAGCCCCAGCATTTT.

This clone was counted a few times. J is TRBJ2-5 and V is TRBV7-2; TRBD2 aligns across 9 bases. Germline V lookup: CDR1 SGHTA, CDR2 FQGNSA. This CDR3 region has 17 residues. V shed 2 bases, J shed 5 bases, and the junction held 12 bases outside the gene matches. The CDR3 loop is CASSLTVAGAGMETQYF. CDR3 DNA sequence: TGTGCCAGCAGCTTAACGGTAGCGGGAGCGGGGATGGAGACCCAGTACTTC. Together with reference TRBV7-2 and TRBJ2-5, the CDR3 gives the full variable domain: GAGVSQSPSNKVTEKGKDVELRCDPISGHTALYWYRQSLGQGLEFLIYFQGNSAPDKSGLPSDRFSAERTGGSVSTLTIQRTQQEDSAVYLCASSLTVAGAGMETQYFGPGTRLLVL.

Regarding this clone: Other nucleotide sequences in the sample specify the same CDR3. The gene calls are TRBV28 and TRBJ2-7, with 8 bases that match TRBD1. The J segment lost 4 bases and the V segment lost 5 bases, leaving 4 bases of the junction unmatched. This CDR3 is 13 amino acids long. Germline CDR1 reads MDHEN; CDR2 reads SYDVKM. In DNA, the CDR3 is TGTGCCAGCAGTCGGACAGGGCCATACGAGCAGTACTTC. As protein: CASSRTGPYEQYF.